The present T cell receptor beta chain was sequenced within a study of shared clonotypes between healthy human individuals. The overall study: Donors consisted of two women and a few men between 18 and 49.

CD4+ cells underwent separation, giving CD45RA+ naive and CD45RA-negative memory subsets. The sorted-subset replicate PCRs were given 200 ng DNA, which is about 30,000 T cell genomes. The repertoire was sequenced with immunoSEQ multiplex PCR; TCRdb's copy has only in-frame clones and lacks some. The repertoire consists of approximately 640,000 clones, with 72% occurring once and the leading ten covering less than 2%. The specimen was memory CD4+ T cells sorted from blood. Subset indicated: CD45RA-negative fraction. The receptor was isolated from a young woman in good health.

CDR3: CASSSNRGRNYGYTF. The CDR3 DNA reads as TGTGCCAGCAGCTCAAACAGGGGGCGCAACTATGGCTACACCTTC. J is TRBJ1-2 and V is TRBV7-2, with 9 positions matching TRBD1. V lost 4 bases and J lost 2; bases outside the gene matches: 5. Per the germline V gene, CDR1 is SGHTA and CDR2 is FQGNSA. This CDR3 is 15 amino acids long.